These 10 T cell receptor beta chains originate from one sample sequenced in a study of T cell responses to AZD1222 COVID-19 vaccine. The method was immunoSEQ multiplex PCR; TCRdb's version includes in-frame clones alone and lacks a portion of them. The sample contains 150,000 to 200,000 clones, 85% to 95% of which appear only once. The specimen comprised peripheral blood, sampled on day 0 of AZD1222 vaccination. These receptor sequences come from an adult in good health.

In its sample, this clone was seen once. V and J are TRBV28 and TRBJ2-5, with 7 positions matching TRBD2. CDR1 is MDHEN and CDR2 is SYDVKM in the germline V gene. This CDR3 spans 14 amino acids. Trimming at V came to 2 bases and at J to 4 bases, leaving 4 bases not matched to a gene. CDR3 region: CASSLSGAGETQYF. CDR3 DNA sequence: TGTGCCAGCAGTTTAAGCGGGGCGGGAGAGACCCAGTACTTC. The entire variable domain, with the rest obtained from reference TRBV28 and TRBJ2-5, is as follows: DVKVTQSSRYLVKRTGEKVFLECVQDMDHENMFWYRQDPGLGLRLIYFSYDVKMKEKGDIPEGYSVSREKKERFSLILESASTNQTSMYLCASSLSGAGETQYFGPGTRLLVL.

This clone was counted only a few times. The chain links TRBV11-2 to TRBJ2-7; 10 nucleotides line up with TRBD1. The CDR3 totals 15 residues. Trimming at V came to 5 bases and at J to 5 bases, leaving 9 bases not matched to a gene. In germline, CDR1 is SGHAT, CDR2 FQNNGV. The CDR3 is CASSQPGQGLHEQYF. Here the CDR3 DNA reads TGTGCCAGCAGCCAACCGGGACAGGGGTTGCACGAGCAGTACTTC.

The gene calls are TRBV7-9 and TRBJ1-1; no firm D call. V lost 4 bases and J 11 bases, leaving 23 bases between the germline ends. The CDR3 contains 15 residues. Germline CDR1 and CDR2: SEHNR and FQNEAQ (reference sequence). Written as DNA, the CDR3 is TGTGCCAGCAGCTCCCCCCGGGAGATCCCCCCGTCGGCTTTCTTT. It codes for CASSSPREIPPSAFF.

This clone was observed once. This chain connects TRBV4-1 to TRBJ1-5; possible D gene TRBD1, 6 bases. Trimming left V 0 bases short and J 15 bases short, with 15 bases between. CDR1 is MGHRA and CDR2 is YSYEKL in the germline V gene. The CDR3 sequence is 13 residues long. CDR3 sequence reads: CASSQETRGLMHF. The CDR3 coding sequence is TGCGCCAGCAGCCAAGAAACCAGGGGTCTTATGCATTTT.

This clone has more than one count but fewer than ten. V and J are TRBV2 and TRBJ1-2; 7 positions agree with TRBD1. V was clipped by 4 bases and J by 7 bases; unmatched bases: 6. The CDR3 covers 13 residues. Germline-derived CDR1 and CDR2 are SNHLY and FYNNEI. The CDR3 spells CASSATGLRGYTF. The CDR3 DNA reads TGTGCCAGCAGTGCGACAGGGCTCCGTGGCTACACCTTC.

J is TRBJ2-2 and V is TRBV7-2; D is ambiguous. The CDR3 extends over 13 amino acids. Germline CDR1 and CDR2: SGHTA and FQGNSA. The V gene lost 0 bases and the J gene lost 8 bases, with 7 bases spanning the gap. CDR3 DNA: TGTGCCAGCAGCTTAGCGCAGGCAGGGGAGCTGTTTTTT. Translation: CASSLAQAGELFF.

This sequence joins TRBV19 and TRBJ2-2; the match to TRBD1 covers 9 bases. CDR1 is LNHDA and CDR2 is SQIVND in the germline V gene (reference sequence). V lost 7 bases and J lost 6; bases outside the gene matches: 12. The CDR3 length is 16 residues. Written as DNA, the CDR3 is TGTGCCAGTAAGGCGGGACAGGGAATTTCGGCCGGGGAGCTGTTTTTT. Its protein product is CASKAGQGISAGELFF.

The V call is TRBV4-1, the J call TRBJ2-7, with unresolved D. This CDR3 has 15 residues. Germline loops: CDR1 MGHRA, CDR2 YSYEKL. V was shortened by 1 base and J by 5 bases, with 15 bases between the two germline ends. The CDR3 region has the DNA TGCGCCAGCAGCCAAGGCACCGCCTTAGCAGACGAGCAGTACTTC. Translating gives CASSQGTALADEQYF.

Comment on this clone: The identical CDR3 is also encoded by other nucleotide sequences in the sample. V usage is TRBV5-1 and J usage is TRBJ2-3, with D unclear. The length of the CDR3 is 13 residues. Germline-derived CDR1 and CDR2 are SGHRS and YFSETQ. Trimming cost V 0 bases and J 4 bases, with 6 bases left between them. CDR3 in amino acids: CASSLALSDTQYF. CDR3 nucleotides: TGCGCCAGCAGCTTGGCCCTGTCAGATACGCAGTATTTT.

The chain links TRBV28 to TRBJ2-5, with D possibly matching TRBD2 (6 bases). V lost 3 bases to trimming and J lost 2 bases, with 10 bases between them. The germline CDR1 and CDR2 sequences are MDHEN and SYDVKM. This CDR3 contains 14 residues. The CDR3 spells CASSLPGTQETQYF. As DNA, the CDR3 is TGTGCCAGCAGTTTGCCGGGGACTCAAGAGACCCAGTACTTC.